The 27 T cell receptor beta chains in this list originate from one sample, sequenced in a study of T cells in Graves' hyperthyroidism and ophthalmopathy. What was amplified from RNA transcripts were TCR beta CDR3 regions. HTBI primers were the set used in a first-round RT-PCR of the TCR CDR3. TCRdb passed the multiplex PCR reads through MiXCR, listing each CDR3 protein once. Here the sample spans more than 600,000 distinct CDR3 sequences, roughly 17% being singletons. Source material: blood. Receptors were obtained from a man between 18 and 29 years old with Graves' hyperthyroidism.

This clonotype was counted ten times or more. The J gene is TRBJ2-5, the V gene TRBV30; D is undetermined. Germline V gene lookup returns CDR1 GTSNPN and CDR2 SVGIG (reference sequence). This CDR3 is 15 amino acids long. The ends were cut back, 3 bases at V and 1 base at J, with 15 bases in the middle. This CDR3 is CAWSAYRTPQETQYF. DNA of the CDR3: TGTGCCTGGAGCGCCTACCGGACGCCCCAAGAGACCCAGTACTTC.

This clonotype has only a few counts. The chain employs TRBV19 and TRBJ2-1; 14 nucleotides match TRBD2. This CDR3 has 17 residues. V dropped 4 bases and J dropped 7; count of bases not matched to a gene: 9. The germline gives CDR1 LNHDA, CDR2 SQIVND (reference sequence). The CDR3 nucleotides read TGTGCCAGTAGTAAAGCGGGACTAGCGGGAGTGGGGAATGAGCAGTTCTTC. It yields the protein CASSKAGLAGVGNEQFF.

This clonotype has ten or more counts. The chain uses TRBV11-3 and TRBJ2-6; D uncertain. Between the trimmed V and J ends, which lost 4 bases and 1 base, there was a span of 14 bases. From germline, CDR1 is SGHNT and CDR2 YENEEA. The CDR3 extends over 17 amino acids. The CDR3 DNA reads as TGTGCCAGCAGCTCCTGGTGGCAACATTCTGGGGCCAACGTCCTGACTTTC. Its translation: CASSSWWQHSGANVLTF.

This clonotype turned up a few times. This chain connects TRBV7-6 to TRBJ2-7; perhaps TRBD2 as D (6 bases). The CDR3 is 15 residues long. Germline V gives CDR1 SGHVS, CDR2 FNYEAQ. The germline V and J ends were trimmed by 5 bases and 6 bases, with 20 bases remaining between them. The CDR3 sequence is CASSPDPGGISEQYF. The CDR3, as DNA: TGTGCCAGCAGCCCGGATCCTGGGGGGATCTCCGAGCAGTACTTC.

This clonotype was seen more than once but under ten times. The CDR3 DNA is TGTGCCACCAGCAGAGCCCAAGACTATCCTGAGCAGTTCTTC. Translation gives CATSRAQDYPEQFF. The chain employs TRBV15 and TRBJ2-1, with D perhaps matching TRBD2 (5 bases). Germline CDR1 LNHNV, CDR2 YYDKDF (reference sequence). Trimming stripped 1 base from V and 9 bases from J, with 13 bases between. There are 14 residues in the CDR3.

The chain combines TRBV3-1 with TRBJ2-7; TRBD2 is a possible D gene (6 bases). The V and J ends lost 1 base and 5 bases respectively, with 12 bases between them. The germline V gene encodes CDR1 LGHDT and CDR2 YNNKEL (reference sequence). CDR3 length: 14 amino acids. CDR3 nucleotide sequence: TGTGCCAGCAGCCAAGGGGCGGGAAGACACGAGCAGTACTTC. Its protein product is CASSQGAGRHEQYF.

This clonotype has more than one count but fewer than ten. The chain uses TRBV20-1 and TRBJ2-4; 8 bases are shared with TRBD2. This CDR3 is built from 14 residues. V gave up 1 base and J gave up 7 bases; unmatched junction bases: 6. CDR1 is DFQATT and CDR2 is SNEGSKA in the germline V gene (reference sequence). CDR3: CSARGAGVANIQYF. The CDR3 DNA sequence: TGCAGTGCTAGAGGAGCGGGAGTAGCTAACATTCAGTACTTC.

The table lists this clonotype with many counts. This chain links TRBV28 with TRBJ2-7; unclear D gene. CDR3 length equals 14 residues. CDR1 is MDHEN, CDR2 SYDVKM, per germline. V lost 2 bases and J lost 5, with 13 bases in between. The CDR3 here is CASSLGSYFDEQYF. The CDR3, as DNA: TGTGCCAGCAGTTTAGGTAGTTACTTCGACGAGCAGTACTTC.

The genes are TRBV20-1 and TRBJ1-1; D is possibly TRBD1 (6 bases). The CDR3 is made up of 16 amino acids. Trimming shortened V by 0 bases and J by 4 bases, and 18 bases separated the two germline ends. Germline V gene sequence: CDR1 DFQATT, CDR2 SNEGSKA (reference sequence). The CDR3 spells CSARDYLQGEGTEAFF. Written as DNA, the CDR3 is TGCAGTGCTAGAGATTACCTACAGGGTGAGGGCACTGAAGCTTTCTTT.

This clonotype has ten or more counts. The genes are TRBV11-2 and TRBJ2-3; tentatively, D is TRBD1 or TRBD2 (6 bases each). CDR3 length: 15 residues. With 8 bases removed from V and 2 bases from J, the gap between germline ends came to 17 bases. Germline loops: CDR1 SGHAT, CDR2 FQNNGV. The DNA of the CDR3 is TGTGCCAGCTGCCCGGGGGCGGCATCCACAGATACGCAGTATTTT. Translation: CASCPGAASTDTQYF.

At least ten counts were recorded for this clonotype. This chain uses TRBV12-3 or TRBV12-4 with TRBJ1-2; the match to TRBD1 covers 8 bases. The CDR3 is made up of 13 amino acids. V shed 6 bases and J 8 bases; nucleotides not matched to a gene: 8. The CDR3 here is CASRETGTGGYTF. The CDR3 DNA is TGTGCCAGCAGGGAAACCGGGACAGGAGGCTACACCTTC.

This chain links TRBV7-2 with TRBJ2-7; a weak D match, TRBD2 (6 bases). The V gene lost 5 bases and the J gene lost 0 bases, with 14 bases spanning the gap. From germline, CDR1 is SGHTA and CDR2 FQGNSA. The CDR3 is made up of 15 amino acids. CDR3 sequence: CASSPHSGISYEQYF. As DNA, the CDR3 is TGTGCCAGCAGCCCGCATAGCGGAATCTCCTACGAGCAGTACTTC.

This clonotype was recorded many times. The chain combines TRBV27 with TRBJ2-7, with D perhaps matching TRBD2 (6 bases). The length of the CDR3 is 13 residues. V was trimmed by 5 bases and J by 5 bases, leaving 13 bases between them. Germline loops: CDR1 MNHEY, CDR2 SMNVEV (reference sequence). The CDR3 coding sequence is TGTGCCAGCAGTAACCGGGAGACCCACGAGCAGTACTTC. It yields the protein CASSNRETHEQYF.

This clonotype was seen at least ten times. J is TRBJ2-4 and V is TRBV28, with TRBD2 matching over 7 bases. CDR3 size: 16 residues. CDR1 is MDHEN, CDR2 SYDVKM, per germline. The V segment lost 7 bases and the J segment 1 base; nucleotides outside the gene matches: 10. CDR3 sequence: CASTPGGSGAKNIQYF. Here the CDR3 DNA reads TGTGCCAGCACCCCCGGGGGGAGTGGGGCCAAAAACATTCAGTACTTC.

V gene TRBV12-3 or TRBV12-4 combines with J gene TRBJ2-5; possibly TRBD1 or TRBD2 for D (5 bases each). Between the trimmed V and J ends, which lost 1 base and 2 bases, there was a span of 11 bases. The CDR3 has 15 residues. The CDR3 DNA follows: TGTGCCAGCAGTTTAGGGGACCTTCGTCAAGAGACCCAGTACTTC. This codes for CASSLGDLRQETQYF.

The rearrangement joins TRBV30 to TRBJ2-7; D unresolved. Germline values: CDR1 GTSNPN, CDR2 SVGIG (reference sequence). The CDR3 totals 13 residues. CDR3 loop: CALTSDGSYEQYF. The DNA of the CDR3 is TGTGCACTTACATCGGACGGGTCCTACGAGCAGTACTTC.

This clonotype was recorded at least ten times. This sequence joins TRBV20-1 and TRBJ1-1, with D possibly matching TRBD1 (5 bases). Germline CDR1 and CDR2: DFQATT and SNEGSKA (reference sequence). There are 12 residues in the CDR3. V lost 3 bases, J lost 7 bases, and 12 bases lay in between. The CDR3 DNA reads as TGCAGTGCTAGCGGGACCTATAGTGAAGCTTTCTTT. It translates to CSASGTYSEAFF.

The sample holds many counts of this clonotype. This chain links TRBV20-1 with TRBJ2-7; D gene unclear. CDR3 length: 11 amino acids. In germline, CDR1 is DFQATT, CDR2 SNEGSKA (reference sequence). Between the trimmed V and J ends, which lost 0 bases and 6 bases, there was a span of 6 bases. The DNA of the CDR3 is TGCAGTGCTAGAGAATACTTCGAGCAGTACTTC. This codes for CSAREYFEQYF.

This clonotype was counted many times. The chain joins TRBV28 to TRBJ2-5; D is uncertain. Germline V lookup: CDR1 MDHEN, CDR2 SYDVKM. This CDR3 is built from 12 residues. Trimming left V 3 bases short and J 4 bases short, with 6 bases between. CDR3 sequence: CASSFFSETQYF. For the CDR3, the DNA is TGTGCCAGCAGTTTCTTCTCAGAGACCCAGTACTTC.

This clonotype was seen many times. In nucleotides, the CDR3 is TGTGCCAGCTCCCACTCGGAGGGACTAGCTTCCGAGCAGTACTTC. It specifies CASSHSEGLASEQYF. The J gene is TRBJ2-7, the V gene TRBV18, with 9 bases aligning to TRBD2. Germline lookup yields CDR1 KGHSH and CDR2 LQKENI. The CDR3 runs 15 residues. J gave up 6 bases and V 6 bases, and 12 bases lay outside the gene matches.

The chain has TRBV9 and TRBJ2-2, with 8 bases that match TRBD2. Germline values: CDR1 SGDLS, CDR2 YYNGEE. V trimming: 6 bases; J trimming: 0 bases; junction bases outside the gene matches: 4. The CDR3 runs 15 residues. CDR3 residues: CASTPGRANTGELFF. DNA for the CDR3: TGTGCCAGCACCCCCGGGAGGGCGAACACCGGGGAGCTGTTTTTT. The variable domain in full, completed from reference TRBV9 and TRBJ2-2, reads DSGVTQTPKHLITATGQRVTLRCSPRSGDLSVYWYQQSLDQGLQFLIQYYNGEERAKGNILERFSAQQFPDLHSELNLSSLELGDSALYFCASTPGRANTGELFFGEGSRLTVL.

This clonotype was detected many times. J is TRBJ2-2 and V is TRBV10-3; D gene ambiguous. Germline V lookup: CDR1 ENHRY, CDR2 SYGVKD. The CDR3 has 12 amino acids. Between the trimmed V and J ends, which lost 4 bases and 10 bases, there was a span of 10 bases. The CDR3 region is CAISAPNAELFF. CDR3 nucleotide sequence: TGTGCCATCAGTGCCCCGAATGCGGAGCTGTTTTTT.

This chain uses TRBV6-1 with TRBJ1-1; D gene ambiguous. The CDR3 runs 14 residues. V was cut by 3 bases and J by 0 bases, with 8 bases left in between. Germline V lookup: CDR1 MNHNS, CDR2 SASEGT. The CDR3 here is CASSDAGLNTEAFF. Here the CDR3 DNA reads TGTGCCAGCAGTGACGCAGGACTGAACACTGAAGCTTTCTTT.

This clonotype was observed once. CDR3 residues: CASSLDPSSTDTQYF. The CDR3 DNA sequence: TGCGCCAGCAGCTTGGACCCTTCTAGCACAGATACGCAGTATTTT. The chain carries TRBV5-1 and TRBJ2-3; no reliable D call. Trimming stripped 0 bases from V and 0 bases from J, with 8 bases between. Germline CDR1 and CDR2: SGHRS and YFSETQ. The CDR3 loop spans 15 amino acids.

V is TRBV7-2 and J is TRBJ1-2; no reliable D call. Deletions cut 1 base from V and 1 base from J, with 7 bases between. CDR1 is SGHTA, CDR2 FQGNSA, per germline. This CDR3 has 14 amino acids. The CDR3 sequence: CASSLGPLNYGYTF. The CDR3 bases are TGTGCCAGCAGCTTAGGACCGCTTAACTATGGCTACACCTTC.

This clonotype was detected many times. The J gene is TRBJ1-2, the V gene TRBV28; no firm D call. V shed 5 bases and J shed 5 bases, with 12 bases lying between them. This CDR3 is built from 13 residues. Germline CDR1 MDHEN, CDR2 SYDVKM. Written as DNA, the CDR3 is TGTGCCAGCAGTCCCCCGGGGATATATGGCTACACCTTC. Translation: CASSPPGIYGYTF.

This clonotype was detected only a few times. The chain carries TRBV29-1 and TRBJ2-7; D gene uncertain. The CDR3 loop spans 12 amino acids. Trimming pared 0 bases from V and 5 bases from J, leaving 8 bases between. The germline V gene has CDR1 SQVTM and CDR2 ANQGSEA. CDR3 residues: CSVEDSGDEQYF. DNA of the CDR3: TGCAGCGTTGAAGACAGTGGCGACGAGCAGTACTTC.